These T cell receptor beta chains were read from a single sample in a study of cytomegalovirus exposure and HLA in healthy donors. Data came from immunoSEQ multiplex PCR; TCRdb stores just in-frame clones and leaves some out. The sample records 150,000 or so clones, 75% to 85% being singletons. Sequenced input: PBMCs. The receptors were gathered from a woman between 35 and 50 years old in good health and CMV-seropositive. Both conserved end residues are part of each CDR3. Clone size is given for some rows only: seen once, a few or many times, or a class if the clone is expanded.

few,18,TRBV18,CASSPMTSGGHSTDTQYF
-,13,TRBV10-2,CASSRDIYQPQHF
-,13,TRBV7-3,CASSRQGAGEQYF
-,14,TRBV9,CASSKGGPNTEAFF
-,17,TRBV5-6,CASSLDRVTPGTGELFF
-,17,TRBV18,CASSPLDISSGANVLTF
-,12,TRBV5-4,CASSLDRYEQYF
few,15,TRBV27,CASSSSGAHNYGYTF
-,12,TRBV7-9,CSSSLGGTEAFF
-,11,TRBV2,CASSPVYEQYF
-,14,TRBV7-9,CASSPRTGGHEQYF
-,14,TRBV10-3,CASQPSGGSYEQYF
few,14,TRBV18,CASSPSGPQETQYF
-,14,TRBV27,CASRSLDRFYGYTF
-,15,TRBV7-3,CASSSRDSNTDTQYF
many,15,TRBV6-5,CASSYHPSSYNEQFF
-,15,TRBV5-4,CASSLRVTGGTEAFF
-,11,TRBV6-5,CASRGANGYTF
-,12,TRBV7-2,CASNSGDQPQHF
-,15,TRBV19,CASSIGRGSQETQYF
once,15,TRBV27,CASSSLRGRTDTQYF
-,13,TRBV29-1,CSAQGNTNYGYTF
few,14,TRBV2,CASTPDRVDEKLFF
-,15,TRBV6-6,CASSYSDRAGNTIYF
few,15,TRBV9,CASSVAAGSDYEQYF
-,14,TRBV30,CAWRGAGWSYEQYF
-,14,TRBV10-2,CASSPTRAPYEQYF
-,19,TRBV28,CASSPSPWDSVYSNQPQHF
-,19,TRBV21-1,CASSKEGPSRGATNEKLFF